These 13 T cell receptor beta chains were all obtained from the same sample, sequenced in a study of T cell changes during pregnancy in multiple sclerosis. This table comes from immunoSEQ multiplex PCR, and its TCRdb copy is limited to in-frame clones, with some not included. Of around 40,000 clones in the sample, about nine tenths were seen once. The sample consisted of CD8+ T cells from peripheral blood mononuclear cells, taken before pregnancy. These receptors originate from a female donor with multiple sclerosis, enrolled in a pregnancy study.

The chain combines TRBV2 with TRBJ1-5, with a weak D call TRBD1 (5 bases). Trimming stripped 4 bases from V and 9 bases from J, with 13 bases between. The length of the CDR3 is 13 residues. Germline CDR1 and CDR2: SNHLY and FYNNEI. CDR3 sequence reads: CASSGGGTGPQHF. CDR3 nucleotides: TGTGCCAGCAGTGGAGGAGGGACGGGGCCCCAGCATTTT.

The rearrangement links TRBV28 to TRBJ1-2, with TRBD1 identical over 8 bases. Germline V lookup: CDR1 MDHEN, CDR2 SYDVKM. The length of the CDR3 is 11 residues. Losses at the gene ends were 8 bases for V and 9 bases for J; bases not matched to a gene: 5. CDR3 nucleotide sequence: TGTGCCAGCGCAGGGGGCCACAGCTACACCTTC. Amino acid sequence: CASAGGHSYTF.

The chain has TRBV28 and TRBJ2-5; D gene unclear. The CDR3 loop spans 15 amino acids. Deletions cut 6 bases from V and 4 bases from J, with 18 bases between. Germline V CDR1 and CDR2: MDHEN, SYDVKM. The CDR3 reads CASRPLYVSVETQYF. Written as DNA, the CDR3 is TGTGCCAGCAGGCCGCTTTATGTGAGCGTAGAGACCCAGTACTTC.

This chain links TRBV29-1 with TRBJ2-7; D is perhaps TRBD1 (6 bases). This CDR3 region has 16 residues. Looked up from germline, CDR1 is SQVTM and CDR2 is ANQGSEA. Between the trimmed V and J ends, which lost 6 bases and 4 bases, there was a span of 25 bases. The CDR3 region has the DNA TGCAGCGTAATCCTCCTTGCCCTGGACAGCCGATACGAGCAGTACTTC. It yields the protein CSVILLALDSRYEQYF.

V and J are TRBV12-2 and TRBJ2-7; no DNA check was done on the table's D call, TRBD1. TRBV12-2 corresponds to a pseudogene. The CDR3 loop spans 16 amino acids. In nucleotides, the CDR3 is TGTGCCTCTACAGGGGGGTTTTGGGTGGGGTCCTACGAGCAGTACTTC. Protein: CASTGGFWVGSYEQYF.

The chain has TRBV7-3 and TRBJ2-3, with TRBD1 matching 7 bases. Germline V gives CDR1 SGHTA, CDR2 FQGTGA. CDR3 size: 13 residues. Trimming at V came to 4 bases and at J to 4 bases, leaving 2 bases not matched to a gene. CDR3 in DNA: TGTGCCAGCAGCTCAGGGGGTGCAGATACGCAGTATTTT. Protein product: CASSSGGADTQYF.

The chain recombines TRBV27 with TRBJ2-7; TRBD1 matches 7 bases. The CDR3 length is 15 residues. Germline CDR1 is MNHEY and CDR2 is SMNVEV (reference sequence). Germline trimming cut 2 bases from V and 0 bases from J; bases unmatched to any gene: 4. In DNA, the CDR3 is TGTGCCAGCAGTTTAGAGGGGGCCGGCTCCTACGAGCAGTACTTC. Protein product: CASSLEGAGSYEQYF.

The CDR3 DNA reads as TGTGCCGGGGGGGAGAGGGACTCCTACAATGAGCAGTTCTTC. Translating it yields CAGGERDSYNEQFF. The gene calls are TRBV28 and TRBJ2-1, with TRBD2 matching 7 bases. CDR1 is MDHEN and CDR2 is SYDVKM in the germline V gene. The CDR3 contains 14 residues. The J segment lost 0 bases and the V segment lost 11 bases, leaving 7 bases of the junction unmatched.

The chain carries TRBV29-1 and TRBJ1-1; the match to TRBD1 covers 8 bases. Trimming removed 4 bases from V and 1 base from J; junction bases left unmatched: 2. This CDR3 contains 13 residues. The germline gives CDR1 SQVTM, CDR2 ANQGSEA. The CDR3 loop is CSVAGGENTEAFF. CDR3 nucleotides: TGCAGCGTTGCAGGGGGCGAGAACACTGAAGCTTTCTTT.

CDR3 coding DNA: TGTGCCTGGAGTTATGGGACAGGGGGGTCCTACGAGCAGTACTTC. Amino acid sequence: CAWSYGTGGSYEQYF. The V and J genes are TRBV30 and TRBJ2-7, with 11 bases that match TRBD1. Germline CDR1 reads GTSNPN; CDR2 reads SVGIG (reference sequence). The CDR3 extends over 15 amino acids. After removal of 2 bases from V and 1 base from J, the junction contained 4 bases not matched to a gene.

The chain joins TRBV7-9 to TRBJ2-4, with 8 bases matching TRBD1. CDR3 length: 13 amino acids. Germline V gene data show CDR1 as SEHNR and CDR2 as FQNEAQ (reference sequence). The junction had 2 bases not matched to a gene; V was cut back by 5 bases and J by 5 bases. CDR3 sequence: CASSAQGENIQYF. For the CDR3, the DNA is TGTGCCAGCAGCGCACAGGGGGAAAACATTCAGTACTTC.

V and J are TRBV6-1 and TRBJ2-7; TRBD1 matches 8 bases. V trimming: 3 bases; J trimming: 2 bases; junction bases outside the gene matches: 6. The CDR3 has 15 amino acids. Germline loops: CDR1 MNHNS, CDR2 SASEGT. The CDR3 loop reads CASSEWQGATYEQYF. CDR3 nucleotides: TGTGCCAGCAGTGAGTGGCAGGGGGCGACCTACGAGCAGTACTTC.

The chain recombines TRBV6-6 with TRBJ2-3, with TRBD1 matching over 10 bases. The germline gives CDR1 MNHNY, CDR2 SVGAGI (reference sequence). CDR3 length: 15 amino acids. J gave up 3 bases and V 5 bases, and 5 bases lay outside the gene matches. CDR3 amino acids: CASSPRDRGTDTQYF. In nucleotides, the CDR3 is TGTGCCAGCAGTCCCAGGGACAGGGGAACAGATACGCAGTATTTT.